The rows below give T cell receptor beta chains drawn from one sample of a study of control samples from healthy donors and cancer patients. Profiled with immunoSEQ multiplex PCR; TCRdb holds only in-frame clones, not every one. The sample shows about 61,000 clones, nearly 90% of them seen only once. Sequencing was carried out using PBMCs. The receptors derive from a man in his fifties or sixties with colorectal cancer. Each CDR3 is given with its conserved first and last residue. Fields, in order: V gene, D gene, clone size, J gene, CDR3 DNA, CDR3 protein. D genes are given only for firm matches. Expanded clones are given a class, and other clones once, few, many or no size at all.

>TRBV4-1|.|.|TRBJ2-5
TGCGCCAGCAGCCAAGTGGGCGAGGAGACCCAGTACTTC
CASSQVGEETQYF
>TRBV30|.|once|TRBJ1-1
TGTGCCTGGGGGAGTTTCCAGGGAGGCACTGAAGCTTTCTTT
CAWGSFQGGTEAFF
>TRBV19|.|.|TRBJ1-5
TGTGCCAGCGGACAGCAAGGGGCGGGCCAGCCCCAGCATTTT
CASGQQGAGQPQHF
>TRBV5-6|TRBD1|.|TRBJ1-6
TGTGCCAGCAGCTATGCCACGAGGCAGGGGGAGCCACCCCTCCACTTT
CASSYATRQGEPPLHF
>TRBV29-1|TRBD2|once|TRBJ2-5
TGCAGCGTTGAAGAGGCGGGAGTTCGGTCCCAGTACTTC
CSVEEAGVRSQYF
>TRBV9|.|.|TRBJ2-2
TGTGCCAGCAGGGCCGGGACGGCGAACACCGGGGAGCTGTTTTTT
CASRAGTANTGELFF
>TRBV5-1|.|.|TRBJ1-6
TGCGCCAGCAGCCCCGGGTCGGCTGGGGGGGCCCTCCACTTT
CASSPGSAGGALHF
>TRBV7-8|.|.|TRBJ2-1
TGTGCCAGCAGCTTATCGGCTCCGCCTAGTGAGCAGTTCTTC
CASSLSAPPSEQFF
>TRBV7-3|.|.|TRBJ1-2
TGTGCCAGCAGCTCAACACAAGGCTACACCTTC
CASSSTQGYTF
>TRBV30|.|once|TRBJ1-5
TGTGCCTGGAGTCTTGCCCCCGGAGGCAATCAGCCCCAGCATTTT
CAWSLAPGGNQPQHF
>TRBV19|.|.|TRBJ2-7
TGTGCCAGTAGTATAGATCCCTCCTACGAGCAGTACTTC
CASSIDPSYEQYF
>TRBV3-1/TRBV3-2|.|once|TRBJ2-3
TGTGCCAGCAGGCCCCGGGGAGGCGGGGGCACAGATACGCAGTATTTT
CASRPRGGGGTDTQYF
>TRBV7-2|TRBD2|.|TRBJ2-5
TGTGCCAGCAGCTTAGCCCCAGCGGGGGTTGAGACCCAGTACTTC
CASSLAPAGVETQYF
>TRBV6-2/TRBV6-3|TRBD2|.|TRBJ2-1
TGTGCCAGCAGTTCACGGGGGGTTAGCTCCTACAATGAGCAGTTCTTC
CASSSRGVSSYNEQFF
>TRBV6-5|.|.|TRBJ2-6
TGTGCCAGCAGTTACTCCCGGGCCTCTGGGGCCAACGTCCTGACTTTC
CASSYSRASGANVLTF
>TRBV7-9|.|.|TRBJ1-2
TGTGCCAGCAGCTTAGCTTCTAACTATGGCTACACCTTC
CASSLASNYGYTF
>TRBV7-2|.|.|TRBJ2-7
TGTGCCAGCAGCTTAGAGGTCAGCCCCTACGAGCAGTACTTC
CASSLEVSPYEQYF
>TRBV7-9|.|.|TRBJ1-6
TGTGCCAGCAGCTCCCCAGGGTTCAATTCACCCCTCCACTTT
CASSSPGFNSPLHF
>TRBV2|TRBD1|.|TRBJ1-6
TGTGCCAGCACTACGGACAGGGACAATTCACCCCTCCACTTT
CASTTDRDNSPLHF
>TRBV5-1|TRBD1|once|TRBJ1-1
TGCGCCAGCAGCTTGGTGACAGGGGCTGGAACTGAAGCTTTCTTT
CASSLVTGAGTEAFF
>TRBV4-1|.|few|TRBJ1-5
TGCGCCAGCAGCCAAGATGGCAGTCAGAATCAGCCCCAGCATTTT
CASSQDGSQNQPQHF
>TRBV2|.|.|TRBJ2-3
TGTGCCACCCAAAGTGACCTAGGTACGCAGTATTTT
CATQSDLGTQYF
>TRBV6-2/TRBV6-3|.|.|TRBJ1-2
TGTGCCAGCAGCGACCTGGGGGACGGCTACACCTTC
CASSDLGDGYTF
>TRBV19|TRBD1|.|TRBJ2-1
TGTGCCAGTGGGACAGATTACAATGAGCAGTTCTTC
CASGTDYNEQFF
>TRBV12-3/TRBV12-4|.|.|TRBJ1-2
TGTGCCAGCAGTCGTGGCATCGATGGCTACACCTTC
CASSRGIDGYTF
>TRBV12-3/TRBV12-4|.|.|TRBJ1-1
TGTGCCAGCAGTACCCGACAGGACACTGAAGCTTTCTTT
CASSTRQDTEAFF
>TRBV10-3|.|once|TRBJ2-3
TGTGCCCCCTCAGGCGGGGAAGGGGCAGATACGCAGTATTTT
CAPSGGEGADTQYF
>TRBV21-1|.|.|TRBJ2-4
TGTGCCAGCAGCCCCCTTATAGGGAAGGACATTCAGTACTTC
CASSPLIGKDIQYF